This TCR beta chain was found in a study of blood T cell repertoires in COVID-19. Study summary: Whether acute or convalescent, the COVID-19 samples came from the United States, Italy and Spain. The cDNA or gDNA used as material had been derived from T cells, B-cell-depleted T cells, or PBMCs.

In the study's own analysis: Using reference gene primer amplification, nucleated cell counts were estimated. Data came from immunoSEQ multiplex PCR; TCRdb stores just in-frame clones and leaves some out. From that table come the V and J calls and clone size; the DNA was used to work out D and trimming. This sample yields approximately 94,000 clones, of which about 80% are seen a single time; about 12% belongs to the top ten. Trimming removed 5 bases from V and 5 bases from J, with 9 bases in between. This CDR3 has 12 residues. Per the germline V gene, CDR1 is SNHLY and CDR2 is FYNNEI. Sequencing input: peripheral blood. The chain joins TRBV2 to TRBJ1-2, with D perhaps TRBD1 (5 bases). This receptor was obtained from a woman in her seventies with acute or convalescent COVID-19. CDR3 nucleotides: TGTGCCAGCAGTCAACAGGTATATGGCTACACCTTC. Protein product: CASSQQVYGYTF.